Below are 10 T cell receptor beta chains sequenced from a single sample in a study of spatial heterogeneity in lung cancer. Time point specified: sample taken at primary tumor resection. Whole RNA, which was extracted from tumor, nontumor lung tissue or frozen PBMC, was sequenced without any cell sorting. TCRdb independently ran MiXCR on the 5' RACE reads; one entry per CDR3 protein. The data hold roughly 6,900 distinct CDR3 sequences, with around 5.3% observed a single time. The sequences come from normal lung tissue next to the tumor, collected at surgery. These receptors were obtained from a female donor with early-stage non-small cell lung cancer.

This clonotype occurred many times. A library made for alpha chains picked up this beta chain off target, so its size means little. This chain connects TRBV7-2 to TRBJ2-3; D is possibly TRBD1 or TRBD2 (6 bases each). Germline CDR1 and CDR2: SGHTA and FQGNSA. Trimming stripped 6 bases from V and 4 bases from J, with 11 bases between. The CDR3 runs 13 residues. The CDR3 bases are TGTGCCAGCAGTTTTAGGGGGGCAGATACGCAGTATTTT. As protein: CASSFRGADTQYF.

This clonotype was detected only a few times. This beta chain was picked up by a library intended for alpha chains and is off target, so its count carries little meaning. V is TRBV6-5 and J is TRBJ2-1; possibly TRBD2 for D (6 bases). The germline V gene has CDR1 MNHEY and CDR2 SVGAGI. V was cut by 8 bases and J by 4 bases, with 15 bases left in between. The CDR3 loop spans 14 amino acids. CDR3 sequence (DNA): TGTGCCAGCGGTTTAGCGGATCCATACAATGAGCAGTTCTTC. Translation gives CASGLADPYNEQFF.

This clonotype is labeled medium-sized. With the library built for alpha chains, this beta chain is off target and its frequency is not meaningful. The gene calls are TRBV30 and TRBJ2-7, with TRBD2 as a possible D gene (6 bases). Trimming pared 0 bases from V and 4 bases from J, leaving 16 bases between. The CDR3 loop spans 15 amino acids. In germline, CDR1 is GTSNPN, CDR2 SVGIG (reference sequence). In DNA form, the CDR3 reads TGTGCCTGGAGTGTACCCGGGACTGCTAGTTACGAGCAGTACTTC. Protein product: CAWSVPGTASYEQYF.

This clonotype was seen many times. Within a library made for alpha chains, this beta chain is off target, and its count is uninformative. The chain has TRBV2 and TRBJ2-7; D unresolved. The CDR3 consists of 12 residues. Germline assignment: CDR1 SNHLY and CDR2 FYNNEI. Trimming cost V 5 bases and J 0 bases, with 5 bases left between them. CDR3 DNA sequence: TGTGCCAGCAGTCGGAGCTCCTACGAGCAGTACTTC. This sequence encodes CASSRSSYEQYF.

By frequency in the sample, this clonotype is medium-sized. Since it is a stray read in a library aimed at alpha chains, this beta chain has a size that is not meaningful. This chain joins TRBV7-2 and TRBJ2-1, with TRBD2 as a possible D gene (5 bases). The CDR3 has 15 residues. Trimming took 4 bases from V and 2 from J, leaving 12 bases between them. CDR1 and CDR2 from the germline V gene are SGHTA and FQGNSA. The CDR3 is CASSSRAAPYNEQFF. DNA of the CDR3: TGTGCCAGCAGCTCCCGAGCGGCCCCCTACAATGAGCAGTTCTTC.

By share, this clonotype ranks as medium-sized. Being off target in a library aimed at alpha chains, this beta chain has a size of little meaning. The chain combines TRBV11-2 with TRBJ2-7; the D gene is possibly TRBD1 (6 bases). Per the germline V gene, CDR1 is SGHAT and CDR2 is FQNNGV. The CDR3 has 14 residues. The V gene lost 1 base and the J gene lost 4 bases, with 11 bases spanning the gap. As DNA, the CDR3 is TGTGCCAGCAGCTTAGCGGCACAGGGATACGAGCAGTACTTC. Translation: CASSLAAQGYEQYF.

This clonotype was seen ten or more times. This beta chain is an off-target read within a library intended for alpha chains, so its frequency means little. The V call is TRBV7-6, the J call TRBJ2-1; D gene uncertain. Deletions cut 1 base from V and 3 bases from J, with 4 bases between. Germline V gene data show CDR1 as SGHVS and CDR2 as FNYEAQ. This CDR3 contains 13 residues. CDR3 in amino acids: CASSLGDYNEQFF. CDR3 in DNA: TGTGCCAGCAGCTTAGGGGACTACAATGAGCAGTTCTTC. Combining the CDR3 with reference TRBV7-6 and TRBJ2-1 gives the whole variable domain GAGVSQSPRYKVTKRGQDVALRCDPISGHVSLYWYRQALGQGPEFLTYFNYEAQQDKSGLPNDRFSAERPEGSISTLTIQRTEQRDSAMYRCASSLGDYNEQFFGPGTRLTVL.

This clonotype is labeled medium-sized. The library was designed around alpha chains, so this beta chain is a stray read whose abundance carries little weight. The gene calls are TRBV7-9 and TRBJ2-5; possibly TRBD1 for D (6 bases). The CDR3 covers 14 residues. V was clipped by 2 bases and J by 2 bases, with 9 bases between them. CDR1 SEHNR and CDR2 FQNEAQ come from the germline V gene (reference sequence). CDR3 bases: TGTGCCAGCAGCTTATTCGGACAGCAAGAGACCCAGTACTTC. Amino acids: CASSLFGQQETQYF. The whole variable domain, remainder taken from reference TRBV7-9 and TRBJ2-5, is DTGVSQNPRHKITKRGQNVTFRCDPISEHNRLYWYRQTLGQGPEFLTYFQNEAQLEKSRLLSDRFSAERPKGSFSTLEIQRTEQGDSAMYLCASSLFGQQETQYFGPGTRLLVL.

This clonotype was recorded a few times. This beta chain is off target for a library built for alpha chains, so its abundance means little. CDR3 coding DNA: TGTGCCTGGAGTGTACGAGGCCCGGTCGCAGATACGCAGTATTTT. Encoded protein: CAWSVRGPVADTQYF. The chain uses TRBV30 and TRBJ2-3; D unresolved. The CDR3 has 15 residues. V gave up 0 bases and J gave up 4 bases, with 14 bases separating them. Germline CDR1 GTSNPN, CDR2 SVGIG (reference sequence).

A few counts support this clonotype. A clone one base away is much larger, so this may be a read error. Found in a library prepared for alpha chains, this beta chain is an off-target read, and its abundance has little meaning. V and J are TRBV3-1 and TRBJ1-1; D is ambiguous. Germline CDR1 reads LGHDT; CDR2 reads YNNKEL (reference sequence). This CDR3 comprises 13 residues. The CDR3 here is CASGQDTQSEAFF. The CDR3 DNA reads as TGTGCCAGCGGCCAAGATACCCAATCTGAAGCTTTCTTT. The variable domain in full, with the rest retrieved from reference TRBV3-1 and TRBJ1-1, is DTAVSQTPKYLVTQMGNDKSIKCEQNLGHDTMYWYKQDSKKFLKIMFSYNNKELIINETVPNRFSPKSPDKAHLNLHINSLELGDSAVYFCASGQDTQSEAFFGQGTRLTVV.